This TCR beta chain comes out of a study of blood T cell repertoires in COVID-19. Across the whole study: Researchers got acute and convalescent COVID-19 samples from the United States, Italy and Spain. T cells, B-cell-depleted T cells, or PBMCs provided the cDNA or gDNA that served as material.

Per the authors' pipeline: Estimation of nucleated cell counts was performed using reference gene primer amplification. Produced via immunoSEQ multiplex PCR; TCRdb's table is partial and in-frame only. V and J calls and clone size follow that table, whereas D and trimming were derived from the DNA. Of about 310,000 clones listed, around 90% are singletons. Germline V gene lookup returns CDR1 SGHRS and CDR2 YFSETQ. The CDR3 runs 14 residues. Losses at the gene ends were 5 bases for V and 9 bases for J; bases not matched to a gene: 7. Sequencing input: peripheral blood. The TCR was taken from a man in his fifties with active or convalescent COVID-19. This chain joins TRBV5-1 and TRBJ1-6; 8 nucleotides align to TRBD1. The CDR3 DNA sequence: TGCGCCAGCAGGCCGACAGGGGAGGGTTCACCCCTCCACTTT. The encoded protein is CASRPTGEGSPLHF.